Each of the 5 T cell receptor beta chains below was sequenced from the same sample in a study of radiotherapy plus CTLA-4 blockade in lung cancer (dated by TCRdb to 2016 to 2019). To prepare the library, the immunoSEQ multiplex PCR assay was applied. Sourced from immuneACCESS, this table was stored by TCRdb with only in-frame sequences that have V and J called. A share of the clones is absent; for the studies checked, an unresolved V gene accounts for under half, and the remainder has no known explanation. Present in this sample are 35,000 to 55,000 clones, 55% to 80% of which were seen just once. 23% of the sample goes to the ten largest clones. The source was peripheral blood, collected from a patient treated with radiotherapy plus ipilimumab. The receptors shown here come from a human donor with non-small cell lung cancer who had a partial response to radiotherapy plus ipilimumab.

This clone appeared a few times. V usage is TRBV6-1 and J usage is TRBJ2-5; 7 bases match TRBD2. This CDR3 comprises 14 residues. The germline CDR1 and CDR2 sequences are MNHNS and SASEGT. V trimming: 5 bases; J trimming: 2 bases; junction bases outside the gene matches: 5. CDR3 loop: CASSLIAGQETQYF. In DNA, the CDR3 is TGTGCCAGCAGTCTAATAGCGGGTCAAGAGACCCAGTACTTC.

The table lists this clone with a count of one. The chain employs TRBV18 and TRBJ1-5, with D hard to call. The germline V gene encodes CDR1 KGHSH and CDR2 LQKENI. Trimming took off 2 bases at V and 3 bases at J, with 11 bases between the two ends. The CDR3 sequence is 15 residues long. Here the CDR3 reads CASSPYNTLNQPQHF. Written as DNA, the CDR3 is TGTGCCAGCTCACCATACAACACCCTCAATCAGCCCCAGCATTTT.

This chain connects TRBV19 to TRBJ2-1, with a weak D call TRBD2 (5 bases). Per the germline V gene, CDR1 is LNHDA and CDR2 is SQIVND (reference sequence). This CDR3 spans 12 amino acids. Trimming stripped 5 bases from V and 7 bases from J, with 9 bases between. The CDR3: CASSQRENEQFF. The CDR3 nucleotides read TGTGCCAGTAGTCAACGGGAAAATGAGCAGTTCTTC.

The chain is built from TRBV7-8 and TRBJ1-1; 8 bases line up with TRBD1. With V trimmed by 5 bases and J by 1 base, 12 bases remained unmatched. Germline V lookup: CDR1 SGHVS, CDR2 FQNEAQ. The CDR3 loop spans 17 amino acids. This chain's CDR3 is CASSPHTTGTGNTEAFF. CDR3 DNA sequence: TGTGCCAGCAGCCCCCACACGACCGGGACAGGGAACACTGAAGCTTTCTTT.

V is TRBV29-1 and J is TRBJ2-7, with TRBD2 matching 11 bases. V gave up 4 bases and J gave up 6 bases; unmatched junction bases: 8. Germline V CDR1 and CDR2: SQVTM, ANQGSEA. The CDR3 has 14 amino acids. CDR3 sequence: CSVGNSGRAPEQYF. Written as DNA, the CDR3 is TGCAGCGTTGGAAATAGCGGGAGGGCCCCCGAGCAGTACTTC.